This TCR beta chain derives from a study of OX40 agonist ivuxolimab in advanced cancers. Study-wide background: Ivuxolimab doses were 0.01, 0.1, 0.3, 1.5, 3 or 10 mg/kg every 2 weeks. Treatment received earlier with anti-PD-1, anti-PD-L1 or anti-CTLA-4 agents was allowed, and around 40% had some. There were three patients with partial responses, one having hepatocellular carcinoma and two cutaneous melanoma. Overall study findings and caveats: With doses of 0.1 to 3.0 mg/kg, CD4+ and CD8+ blood T cells had undergone clonal expansion by week 6.

CDR3 size: 15 residues. Germline CDR1 MDHEN, CDR2 SYDVKM. Trimming removed 6 bases from V and 4 bases from J; junction bases left unmatched: 3. Profiling relied on immunoSEQ multiplex PCR, and the TCRdb table lists in-frame clones only, not all of them. The table lists around 70,000 clones, about four fifths of them singletons. Of note for this clone: Antigen specificity is unknown.

This chain joins TRBV28 and TRBJ2-3, with 14 bases fitting TRBD2. The specimen comprised CD4+ or CD8+ T cells sorted from blood, sampled in a trial of the OX40 agonist ivuxolimab. The sequence derives from an adult with an advanced solid tumor such as melanoma, head and neck, liver or kidney cancer. CDR3 region: CASSRLAGGADTQYF. The CDR3, as DNA: TGTGCCAGCAGCAGACTAGCGGGGGGGGCAGATACGCAGTATTTT.